What follows is one TCR beta chain and its context. Its specificity is unknown. This specimen comes from a study of graft-versus-host responses after intestinal transplantation. The overall study: Recipients got multivisceral, liver-intestinal, or isolated intestinal transplants. Each patient got anti-thymocyte globulin induction, then tacrolimus and steroids for two to four years.

The CDR3 totals 13 residues. V was shortened by 3 bases and J by 0 bases, with 5 bases between the two germline ends. Germline V lookup: CDR1 LNHDA, CDR2 SQIVND (reference sequence). The method was immunoSEQ multiplex PCR; TCRdb's version includes in-frame clones alone and lacks a portion of them. The sample records 100,000 or so clones, 90% to 95% being singletons. Study results and caveats: The recipient marrow held GvH clones, and some of them showed up first in ileum or blood. Early post-transplant HvG declines showed an association with peak circulating GvH clone levels.

The V gene is TRBV19, the J gene TRBJ1-1; D ambiguous. The input for sequencing was unstimulated CD8+ T cells sorted from spleen or lymph node cells, taken before intestinal transplant. The clonotype comes from a human donor who received an intestinal transplant. The chain's CDR3 is CASSIGMNTEAFF. In DNA form, the CDR3 reads TGTGCCAGTAGTATCGGGATGAACACTGAAGCTTTCTTT.